Below, 21 T cell receptor beta chains from the same sample are listed, as sequenced in a study of Tregs in tolerant kidney transplant recipients (dated by TCRdb to between 2018 and 2020). Library method: the immunoSEQ multiplex PCR assay. TCRdb carries this immuneACCESS record with in-frame sequences only. Its versions omit some clonotypes, under half of them owing to an unresolved V gene in the studies checked, with the rest unexplained. The sample profile shows about 120,000 clones; around 94% of them were found once. Of the sample, roughly 0.63% falls within the top ten clones. Sequenced sample: CD4+ T cells from blood. These receptors came from a human donor in good health.

The CDR3 DNA reads TGTGCCAGCAGTGTGGCTAGCGGGAGCGGCTACGAGCAGTACTTC. This gives the protein CASSVASGSGYEQYF. The chain is built from TRBV2 and TRBJ2-7; 10 nucleotides align to TRBD2. This CDR3 has 15 amino acids. After removal of 4 bases from V and 3 bases from J, the junction contained 6 bases not matched to a gene. Germline CDR1 is SNHLY and CDR2 is FYNNEI.

The chain recombines TRBV7-6 with TRBJ2-3; 8 bases agree with TRBD2. Germline lookup yields CDR1 SGHVS and CDR2 FNYEAQ. J was trimmed by 1 base and V by 4 bases; bases with no gene match: 7. The CDR3 sequence is 16 residues long. CDR3 loop: CASSSLLAEGTDTQYF. CDR3 nucleotide sequence: TGTGCCAGCAGCTCCTTACTAGCGGAGGGCACAGATACGCAGTATTTT.

The chain is built from TRBV6-6 and TRBJ2-3; 10 bases are shared with TRBD2. The CDR3 length is 14 residues. The junction had 2 bases not matched to a gene; V was cut back by 6 bases and J by 2 bases. From germline, CDR1 is MNHNY and CDR2 SVGAGI (reference sequence). This CDR3 reads CASRTSGFTDTQYF. In nucleotides, the CDR3 is TGTGCCAGCAGGACTAGCGGGTTCACAGATACGCAGTATTTT.

This chain joins TRBV29-1 and TRBJ2-1; D assignment may be TRBD1 or TRBD2 (5 bases each). Germline V lookup: CDR1 SQVTM, CDR2 ANQGSEA. The V and J ends lost 0 bases and 5 bases respectively, with 8 bases between them. CDR3 length: 13 residues. Here the CDR3 reads CSVEEGTHNEQFF. As DNA, the CDR3 is TGCAGCGTTGAAGAGGGGACCCACAATGAGCAGTTCTTC.

The V gene is TRBV29-1, the J gene TRBJ1-1; tentative D call: TRBD1 (5 bases). Germline CDR1 reads SQVTM; CDR2 reads ANQGSEA. CDR3 length equals 12 residues. Trimming removed 7 bases at V and 3 bases at J, with 12 bases between. CDR3 DNA: TGCAGCGCCGGGGGGACGGACACTGAAGCTTTCTTT. Amino acid sequence: CSAGGTDTEAFF.

This chain uses TRBV2 with TRBJ2-7, with 8 bases that match TRBD1. The length of the CDR3 is 14 residues. With V trimmed by 6 bases and J by 2 bases, 6 bases remained unmatched. Germline assignment: CDR1 SNHLY and CDR2 FYNNEI. As DNA, the CDR3 is TGTGCCAGCAGGGAGACAGGGGTCGCCTACGAGCAGTACTTC. Translation: CASRETGVAYEQYF.

This chain joins TRBV5-6 and TRBJ2-1; D ambiguous. V was clipped by 1 base and J by 0 bases, with 8 bases between them. The CDR3 extends over 15 amino acids. Germline V gene sequence: CDR1 SGHDT, CDR2 YYEEEE. CDR3 sequence: CASSLSRSSYNEQFF. In nucleotides, the CDR3 is TGTGCCAGCAGCTTGAGTCGGAGCTCCTACAATGAGCAGTTCTTC.

The chain employs TRBV6-1 and TRBJ2-1, with 9 nucleotides matching TRBD2. The CDR3 spans 17 residues. The junction had 12 bases not matched to a gene; V was cut back by 3 bases and J by 6 bases. Germline V gives CDR1 MNHNS, CDR2 SASEGT. CDR3: CASSDGVTSGGTNEQFF. The CDR3, as DNA: TGTGCCAGCAGTGACGGCGTTACAAGCGGGGGGACCAATGAGCAGTTCTTC.

The V and J genes are TRBV11-3 and TRBJ2-1; 8 nucleotides match TRBD2. V was clipped by 4 bases and J by 5 bases; unmatched bases: 4. The CDR3 is made up of 14 amino acids. Germline CDR1 is SGHNT and CDR2 is YENEEA. Written as DNA, the CDR3 is TGTGCCAGCAGCTCGGGAGGGAACGACAATGAGCAGTTCTTC. This encodes CASSSGGNDNEQFF. Using reference TRBV11-3 and TRBJ2-1 for the parts outside the CDR3, the full variable domain is EAGVVQSPRYKIIEKKQPVAFWCNPISGHNTLYWYLQNLGQGPELLIRYENEEAVDDSQLPKDRFSAERLKGVDSTLKIQPAELGDSAVYLCASSSGGNDNEQFFGPGTRLTVL.

V gene TRBV4-2 combines with J gene TRBJ2-4; D is possibly TRBD1 or TRBD2 (5 bases each). CDR1 is LGHNA and CDR2 is YNFKEQ in the germline V gene. The CDR3 is 15 residues long. V lost 8 bases and J lost 4, with 18 bases in between. The DNA for the CDR3 is TGTGCCAGCTCTAACCGGGACCACGAGAAAAACATTCAGTACTTC. This encodes CASSNRDHEKNIQYF.

The chain is built from TRBV6-6 and TRBJ1-2, with TRBD1 identical over 8 bases. Trimming took 6 bases from V and 4 from J; bases not matched to a gene: 13. The V gene's germline CDR1 is MNHNY and CDR2 SVGAGI (reference sequence). The CDR3 has 16 amino acids. CDR3: CASSLPQGVDGYGYTF. The CDR3 DNA sequence: TGTGCCAGCAGCTTACCACAGGGGGTGGACGGCTATGGCTACACCTTC.

The rearrangement links TRBV2 to TRBJ1-1; D possibly corresponds to TRBD1 (6 bases). V dropped 8 bases and J dropped 6 bases, with 16 bases sitting between them. The CDR3 length is 13 residues. CDR1 and CDR2 from the germline V gene are SNHLY and FYNNEI. CDR3 protein: CASQSTWGPEAFF. CDR3 DNA sequence: TGTGCCAGCCAAAGTACGTGGGGGCCTGAAGCTTTCTTT.

The V call is TRBV15, the J call TRBJ2-5; 8 bases align to TRBD1. Germline trimming cut 4 bases from V and 6 bases from J; bases unmatched to any gene: 10. The germline gives CDR1 LNHNV, CDR2 YYDKDF (reference sequence). The CDR3 spans 15 residues. CDR3 nucleotides: TGTGCCACCAGCACTGGGCAGGGGGCTTGGAAGACCCAGTACTTC. Translated, it gives CATSTGQGAWKTQYF.

J is TRBJ2-4 and V is TRBV7-9; D is tentatively TRBD1 or TRBD2 (5 bases each). Germline V gives CDR1 SEHNR, CDR2 FQNEAQ (reference sequence). V dropped 8 bases and J dropped 0 bases, with 14 bases sitting between them. The CDR3 runs 15 residues. The CDR3 sequence: CASGLTGLAKNIQYF. Here the CDR3 DNA reads TGTGCCAGCGGTCTCACGGGGCTAGCCAAAAACATTCAGTACTTC.

This chain uses TRBV4-2 with TRBJ2-5; 7 bases agree with TRBD2. J gave up 5 bases and V 4 bases, and 16 bases lay outside the gene matches. Germline CDR1 is LGHNA and CDR2 is YNFKEQ. The length of the CDR3 is 17 residues. CDR3 sequence: CASSPSPGRGFSETQYF. DNA for the CDR3: TGTGCCAGCAGCCCTTCGCCGGGGCGGGGGTTCTCCGAGACCCAGTACTTC.

The V and J genes are TRBV7-9 and TRBJ1-1; possible D gene TRBD1, 5 bases. V shed 1 base and J shed 7 bases, with 13 bases lying between them. Germline assignment: CDR1 SEHNR and CDR2 FQNEAQ (reference sequence). CDR3 length equals 14 residues. CDR3 DNA sequence: TGTGCCAGCAGCTTAGGAGGACAAGACCTTGAAGCTTTCTTT. Its protein product is CASSLGGQDLEAFF.

V and J are TRBV19 and TRBJ1-2; D gene ambiguous. This CDR3 is built from 16 residues. Trimming took off 1 base at V and 1 base at J, with 13 bases between the two ends. Germline V gene sequence: CDR1 LNHDA, CDR2 SQIVND (reference sequence). The CDR3 reads CASSIGQPSNNYGYTF. The DNA for the CDR3 is TGTGCCAGTAGTATAGGCCAGCCATCAAATAACTATGGCTACACCTTC.

V gene TRBV6-6 combines with J gene TRBJ2-3; tentative D call: TRBD1 (6 bases). V gave up 7 bases and J gave up 4 bases, with 18 bases separating them. Germline values: CDR1 MNHNY, CDR2 SVGAGI (reference sequence). The CDR3 contains 15 residues. CDR3 sequence (DNA): TGTGCCAGCAACCAGGGGTTACGGTTAGCAGATACGCAGTATTTT. This sequence encodes CASNQGLRLADTQYF.

This chain links TRBV4-1 with TRBJ2-7, with D perhaps given as TRBD1 or TRBD2 (5 bases each). V was shortened by 3 bases and J by 3 bases, with 24 bases between the two germline ends. Germline V lookup: CDR1 MGHRA, CDR2 YSYEKL. The CDR3 contains 18 residues. CDR3 sequence: CASSHPFRYGDPIYEQYF. The CDR3 nucleotides are TGCGCCAGCAGCCATCCATTCCGGTACGGGGACCCCATCTACGAGCAGTACTTC.

The V gene is TRBV29-1, the J gene TRBJ2-7; tentatively, D is TRBD2 (6 bases). Trimming removed 4 bases from V and 5 bases from J, with 9 bases in between. The CDR3 contains 11 residues. CDR1 SQVTM and CDR2 ANQGSEA come from the germline V gene. This CDR3 is CSVAWGDEQYF. CDR3 DNA sequence: TGCAGCGTTGCATGGGGGGACGAGCAGTACTTC.

This chain's CDR3 is CAIRQGTGYTF. The DNA for the CDR3 is TGTGCCATAAGACAGGGTACAGGCTACACCTTC. The chain carries TRBV19 and TRBJ1-2, with 7 bases fitting TRBD1. The CDR3 covers 11 residues. Germline V gene lookup returns CDR1 LNHDA and CDR2 SQIVND (reference sequence). V dropped 10 bases and J dropped 8; count of bases not matched to a gene: 7.